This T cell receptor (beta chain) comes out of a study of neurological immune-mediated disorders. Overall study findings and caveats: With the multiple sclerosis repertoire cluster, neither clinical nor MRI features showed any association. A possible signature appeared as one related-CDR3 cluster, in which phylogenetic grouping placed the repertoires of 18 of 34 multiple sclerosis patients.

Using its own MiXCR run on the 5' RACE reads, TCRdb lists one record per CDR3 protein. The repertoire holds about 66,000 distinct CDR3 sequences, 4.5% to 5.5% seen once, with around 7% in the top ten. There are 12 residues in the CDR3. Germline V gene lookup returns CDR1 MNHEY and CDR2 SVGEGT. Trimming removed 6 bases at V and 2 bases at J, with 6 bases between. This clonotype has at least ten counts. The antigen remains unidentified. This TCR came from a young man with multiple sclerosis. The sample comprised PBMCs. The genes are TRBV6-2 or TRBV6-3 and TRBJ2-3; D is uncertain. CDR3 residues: CASRTDTDTQYF. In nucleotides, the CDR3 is TGTGCCAGCAGGACGGACACAGATACGCAGTATTTT.